This is a list of T cell receptor beta chains from one sample in a study of patients and donors after allogeneic stem cell transplantation. TCRdb redid the calling of the RT-PCR reads with MiXCR, one entry per CDR3 protein. The sample has 920,000 or so distinct CDR3 sequences; about a sixth are singletons. The sequencing input was blood, either unsorted or a sorted T cell fraction (not recorded which). The receptors were gathered from a human donor who was either an allogeneic HSCT recipient or a stem cell or donor lymphocyte infusion donor (not recorded which). It is not recorded whose cells these are; they may come from a transplant donor. Each CDR3 is given with its conserved first and last residue. The D gene is left open where the match is weak. Clone size is stated in some rows and not others, as once, few, many or a class when expanded.

>TRBV7-2|.|TRBD2|TRBJ2-3
CASGLAPLTDTQYF
TGTGCCAGCGGACTAGCGCCTCTCACAGATACGCAGTATTTT
>TRBV27|few|.|TRBJ2-2
CASSSEVFGDTGELFF
TGTGCCAGCAGTTCGGAGGTATTCGGGGACACCGGGGAGCTGTTTTTT
>TRBV12-3/TRBV12-4|few|TRBD2|TRBJ2-5
CASSLVRAGGQETQYF
TGTGCCAGCAGTTTAGTAAGAGCGGGAGGGCAAGAGACCCAGTACTTC
>TRBV19|few|.|TRBJ1-5
CASVRRQGDYQPQHF
TGTGCCAGTGTCAGGCGGCAGGGCGATTATCAGCCCCAGCATTTT
>TRBV7-8|few|.|TRBJ2-7
CASSMAGEQYF
TGTGCCAGCTCCATGGCCGGCGAGCAGTACTTC
>TRBV25-1|few|.|TRBJ1-2
CASSDLGLYGYTF
TGTGCCAGCAGTGATCTGGGCCTCTATGGCTACACCTTC
>TRBV12-3/TRBV12-4|few|.|TRBJ1-1
CASIVRGNTEAFF
TGTGCCAGCATCGTGCGGGGGAACACTGAAGCTTTCTTT
>TRBV11-1|few|TRBD2|TRBJ2-5
CASSLGPGTSVRETQYF
TGTGCCAGCAGCTTGGGTCCCGGGACTAGCGTTCGGGAGACCCAGTACTTC
>TRBV15|.|.|TRBJ1-2
CATTPGSNYGYTF
TGTGCCACCACCCCCGGATCTAACTATGGCTACACCTTC
>TRBV29-1|many|.|TRBJ2-7
CSVRTESSYEQYF
TGCAGCGTCAGGACTGAAAGCTCCTACGAGCAGTACTTC
>TRBV6-5|.|.|TRBJ1-3
CASSYSTQSGNTIYF
TGTGCCAGCAGTTACTCGACCCAGTCGGGAAACACCATATATTTT
>TRBV12-3/TRBV12-4|.|.|TRBJ1-1
CASSFDLRVPTEAFF
TGTGCCAGCAGTTTCGACCTCAGGGTGCCCACTGAAGCTTTCTTT
>TRBV27|.|TRBD2|TRBJ2-7
CASSSGTRRGYEQYF
TGTGCCAGCAGTTCAGGGACTAGAAGGGGCTACGAGCAGTACTTC